The 11 T cell receptor beta chains below all came from one sample that was sequenced in a study of breast tumors, draining lymph nodes, adjacent tissues. Using its own MiXCR run on the multiplex PCR reads, TCRdb lists one record per CDR3 protein. The top ten clones hold approximately 12% of a sample with 24,000 or so distinct CDR3 sequences, about 24% of them seen once. Sample: breast tumor tissue. These receptors were taken from a female donor with breast cancer. Some clones in this sample may be carry-over from other donors' samples.

The rearrangement joins TRBV11-2 to TRBJ2-5, with 8 nucleotides matching TRBD1. The CDR3 is made up of 16 amino acids. After removal of 2 bases from V and 4 bases from J, the junction contained 9 bases not matched to a gene. CDR1 and CDR2 (germline): SGHAT, FQNNGV. The CDR3 DNA reads TGTGCCAGCAGCTTACTAGGTCAGGGGGCATCAGAGACCCAGTACTTC. Translation gives CASSLLGQGASETQYF.

The table lists this clonotype with many counts. The chain employs TRBV5-1 and TRBJ2-7; the match to TRBD2 covers 14 bases. Trimming removed 4 bases from V and 7 bases from J; junction bases left unmatched: 10. The CDR3 runs to 16 residues. Germline V gives CDR1 SGHRS, CDR2 YFSETQ. The CDR3 reads CASSTAPTSGREEQYF. CDR3 in DNA: TGCGCCAGCAGCACCGCGCCGACTAGCGGGAGGGAGGAGCAGTACTTC.

Comment on this clonotype: A junction boundary mismatches the germline segment, possibly from a read error. V and J are TRBV20-1 and TRBJ1-6; TRBD1 agrees at 7 bases. The CDR3 length is 15 residues. Germline CDR1 DFQATT, CDR2 SNEGSKA (reference sequence). The CDR3 loop is CSAGDSNSYNSPLHF. CDR3 coding DNA: TGCAGTGCTGGGGACAGCAACTCCTACAATTCACCCCTCCACTTT.

In this sample, this clonotype turned up many times. The chain is built from TRBV15 and TRBJ2-7; the match to TRBD1 covers 7 bases. V shed 1 base, J shed 4 bases, and the junction held 4 bases outside the gene matches. Germline V lookup: CDR1 LNHNV, CDR2 YYDKDF (reference sequence). This CDR3 has 14 amino acids. This chain's CDR3 is CATSRGETGYEQYF. As DNA, the CDR3 is TGTGCCACCAGCAGAGGGGAGACAGGGTACGAGCAGTACTTC.

This clonotype has at least ten counts. The V gene is TRBV4-2, the J gene TRBJ2-2; D is unresolved. CDR1 and CDR2 (germline): LGHNA, YNFKEQ. This CDR3 spans 18 amino acids. The V end lost 4 bases, the J end lost 2 bases, and 20 bases lay between the germline ends. CDR3 bases: TGTGCCAGCAGCCGGCGCCCGGTCAGGACCCCTAACACCGGGGAGCTGTTTTTT. Protein: CASSRRPVRTPNTGELFF.

This clonotype was seen many times. The chain is built from TRBV30 and TRBJ2-1; 8 nucleotides match TRBD2. V trimming: 1 base; J trimming: 4 bases; junction bases outside the gene matches: 6. In germline, CDR1 is GTSNPN, CDR2 SVGIG (reference sequence). The length of the CDR3 is 15 residues. The CDR3 DNA reads TGTGCCTGGAGTGAGGCTAGCGGGCGTTACAATGAGCAGTTCTTC. This sequence encodes CAWSEASGRYNEQFF. The full variable domain, its missing parts supplied by reference TRBV30 and TRBJ2-1, is SQTIHQWPATLVQPVGSPLSLECTVEGTSNPNLYWYRQAAGRGLQLLFYSVGIGQISSEVPQNLSASRPQDRQFILSSKKLLLSDSGFYLCAWSEASGRYNEQFFGPGTRLTVL.

The rearrangement uses TRBV20-1 and TRBJ2-3, with 7 positions matching TRBD2. After removal of 0 bases from V and 4 bases from J, the junction contained 10 bases not matched to a gene. The CDR3 is made up of 16 amino acids. Germline CDR1 is DFQATT and CDR2 is SNEGSKA (reference sequence). This CDR3 reads CSARDAGGSRADTQYF. The CDR3 DNA follows: TGCAGTGCTAGAGACGCCGGCGGGAGTCGGGCAGATACGCAGTATTTT.

The sample holds many counts of this clonotype. V is TRBV20-1 and J is TRBJ1-4; unclear D gene. The CDR3 covers 17 residues. The ends were cut back, 3 bases at V and 5 bases at J, with 22 bases in the middle. Germline CDR1 DFQATT, CDR2 SNEGSKA (reference sequence). As DNA, the CDR3 is TGCAGTGCTAGGGAGGCGGGGTTGGGAAATCGGAATGAAAAACTGTTTTTT. It encodes CSAREAGLGNRNEKLFF.

This clonotype was counted many times. In DNA, the CDR3 is TGTGCCAGCAGGGGGGACACGCAAGAGACCCAGTACTTC. Translated: CASRGDTQETQYF. The chain couples TRBV11-1 to TRBJ2-5, with TRBD1 as a possible D gene (6 bases). The CDR3 contains 13 residues. The V gene lost 6 bases and the J gene lost 2 bases, with 10 bases spanning the gap. Germline loops: CDR1 SGHAT, CDR2 FQDESV (reference sequence).

This clonotype was recorded at least ten times. The chain employs TRBV2 and TRBJ2-1; either TRBD1 or TRBD2 may fit D (5 bases each). Trimming left V 3 bases short and J 8 bases short, with 20 bases between. From germline, CDR1 is SNHLY and CDR2 FYNNEI. This CDR3 is built from 16 residues. CDR3 sequence reads: CASSDLTSEGHDEQFF. The CDR3 nucleotides read TGTGCCAGCAGTGACTTGACGAGCGAGGGGCACGATGAGCAGTTCTTC.

At least ten counts were recorded for this clonotype. This sequence joins TRBV20-1 and TRBJ2-7; no firm D call. This CDR3 is 15 amino acids long. Germline V gene sequence: CDR1 DFQATT, CDR2 SNEGSKA (reference sequence). V lost 3 bases and J 0 bases, leaving 15 bases between the germline ends. The CDR3: CSASPYPNDSYEQYF. In DNA, the CDR3 is TGCAGTGCTAGCCCTTATCCAAATGACTCCTACGAGCAGTACTTC.